The present entry profiles one TCR beta chain with its context. The antigen remains unidentified. The entry originates in a study of T-cell reconstitution after alpha-beta-depleted transplantation in children. Study conclusions and caveats: T-cell counts and diversity were attributed mostly to newly produced T cells one year after transplant. From surviving recipient T cells and thymic progenitors came the high day-60 TCRbeta diversity observed in some patients. Roughly two months post-transplant, alpha-beta T cells reportedly originated from several hundred graft clones that had expanded.

A library of TCRbeta sequences, prepared with unique molecular identifiers, was generated. MiXCR was run by TCRdb on the PCR reads, yielding one entry per CDR3 protein. The sample has almost 250,000 distinct CDR3 sequences; about 23% are singletons. The CDR3 has 13 amino acids. Per the germline V gene, CDR1 is MNHEY and CDR2 is SMNVEV (reference sequence). Trimming removed 1 base from V and 6 bases from J, with 10 bases in between. The sequences come from PBMCs, collected before TCRalphabeta/CD19-depleted stem cell transplant. V is TRBV27 and J is TRBJ2-7; maybe TRBD1 (6 bases). The receptor was derived from a girl aged 2 to 9 with Fanconi anemia, due to receive a stem cell transplant. The CDR3 coding sequence is TGTGCCAGCAGTTTATTACAGGGTTCCGAGCAGTACTTC. Amino acid sequence: CASSLLQGSEQYF.